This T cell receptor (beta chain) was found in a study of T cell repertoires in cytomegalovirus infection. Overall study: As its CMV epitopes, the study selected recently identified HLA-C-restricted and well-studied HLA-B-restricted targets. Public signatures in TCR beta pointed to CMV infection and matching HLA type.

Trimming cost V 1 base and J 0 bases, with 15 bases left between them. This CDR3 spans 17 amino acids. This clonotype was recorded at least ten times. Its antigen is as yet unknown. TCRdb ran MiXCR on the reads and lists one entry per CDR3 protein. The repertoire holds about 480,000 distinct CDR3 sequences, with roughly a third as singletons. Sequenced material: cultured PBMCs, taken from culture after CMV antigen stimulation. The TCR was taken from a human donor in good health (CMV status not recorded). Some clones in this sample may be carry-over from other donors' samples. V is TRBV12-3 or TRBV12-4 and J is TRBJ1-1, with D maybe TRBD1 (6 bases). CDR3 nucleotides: TGTGCCAGCAGTTTAGGTACAGGGTATGGAATGAACACTGAAGCTTTCTTT. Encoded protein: CASSLGTGYGMNTEAFF.